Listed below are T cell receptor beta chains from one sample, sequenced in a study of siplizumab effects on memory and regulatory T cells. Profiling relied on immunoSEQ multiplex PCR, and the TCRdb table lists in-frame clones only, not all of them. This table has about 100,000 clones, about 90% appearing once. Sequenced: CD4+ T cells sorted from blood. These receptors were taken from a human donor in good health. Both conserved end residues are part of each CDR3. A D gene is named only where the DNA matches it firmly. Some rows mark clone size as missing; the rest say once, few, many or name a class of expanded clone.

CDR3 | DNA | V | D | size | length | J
CASQLQREQFF | TGTGCCAGCCAACTGCAGAGGGAGCAGTTCTTC | TRBV6-1 | . | . | 11 | TRBJ2-1
CASSEIPGSRTDTQYF | TGTGCCAGCAGTGAAATTCCCGGGAGTCGCACAGATACGCAGTATTTT | TRBV6-1 | . | . | 16 | TRBJ2-3
CASSLSGETQYF | TGTGCCAGCAGCTTATCTGGAGAGACCCAGTACTTC | TRBV7-2 | . | . | 12 | TRBJ2-5
CASSQDGGNTEAFF | TGCGCCAGCAGCCAAGATGGGGGGAACACTGAAGCTTTCTTT | TRBV4-1 | . | . | 14 | TRBJ1-1
CASSMFSGSYNEQFF | TGTGCCAGCAGCATGTTTAGCGGCTCCTACAATGAGCAGTTCTTC | TRBV14 | . | . | 15 | TRBJ2-1
CASSSRHIGYTF | TGTGCCAGCAGTTCAAGACATATTGGCTACACCTTC | TRBV6-5 | . | few | 12 | TRBJ1-2
CASSPSKSDEQFF | TGTGCCAGCTCACCGTCCAAATCCGATGAGCAGTTCTTC | TRBV18 | . | . | 13 | TRBJ2-1
CASSAGQGAAYEQYF | TGTGCCAGCAGCGCCGGACAGGGGGCGGCGTACGAGCAGTACTTC | TRBV9 | TRBD1 | . | 15 | TRBJ2-7
CASSVPYGDRTDTQYF | TGTGCCAGCAGCGTTCCTTACGGGGACCGCACAGATACGCAGTATTTT | TRBV9 | . | once | 16 | TRBJ2-3
CASSRDRDYGYTF | TGCGCCAGCAGTAGGGACAGGGACTATGGCTACACCTTC | TRBV10-1 | TRBD1 | . | 13 | TRBJ1-2
CASRRDKSEKLFF | TGTGCCAGCAGGCGGGACAAATCCGAAAAACTGTTTTTT | TRBV2 | . | . | 13 | TRBJ1-4
CASSYGRGQETQYF | TGCGCCAGCAGCTATGGACGGGGGCAAGAGACCCAGTACTTC | TRBV4-1 | . | . | 14 | TRBJ2-5
CARRGRTAVWGYTF | TGTGCCAGAAGGGGGCGGACTGCCGTTTGGGGCTACACCTTC | TRBV5-3 | . | . | 14 | TRBJ1-2
CASSLGQQQETQYF | TGCGCCAGCAGCTTGGGACAGCAACAAGAGACCCAGTACTTC | TRBV5-1 | . | . | 14 | TRBJ2-5
CASSLERAAQYF | TGTGCCAGCAGCTTAGAAAGGGCTGCCCAGTACTTC | TRBV11-2 | . | . | 12 | TRBJ2-5
CASSRGAGNQPQHF | TGCGCCAGCAGTCGGGGAGCCGGCAATCAGCCCCAGCATTTT | TRBV10-2 | . | . | 14 | TRBJ1-5
CASSPVGGLGANVLTF | TGTGCCAGCAGCCCCGTTGGGGGGCTTGGGGCCAACGTCCTGACTTTC | TRBV7-3 | . | . | 16 | TRBJ2-6
CASSPGPLNTEAFF | TGTGCCAGCAGTCCCGGACCCCTGAACACTGAAGCTTTCTTT | TRBV6-5 | . | . | 14 | TRBJ1-1
CAIGENSNYGYTF | TGTGCCATCGGGGAGAATAGTAACTATGGCTACACCTTC | TRBV10-3 | . | . | 13 | TRBJ1-2
CASSDDRATNEKLFF | TGTGCCAGCTCAGACGACCGTGCAACTAATGAAAAACTGTTTTTT | TRBV18 | . | . | 15 | TRBJ1-4
CASSVIGSNQPQHF | TGTGCCAGCAGTGTGATAGGTAGCAATCAGCCCCAGCATTTT | TRBV2 | . | . | 14 | TRBJ1-5
CASRGTGKDEQYF | TGCGCCAGCAGGGGGACAGGGAAGGACGAGCAGTACTTC | TRBV5-1 | TRBD1 | . | 13 | TRBJ2-7
CASSLLGSSGTDTQYF | TGTGCCAGCTCACTTCTAGGGTCTAGCGGCACAGATACGCAGTATTTT | TRBV18 | . | . | 16 | TRBJ2-3
CASSERGTGWSEKLFF | TGTGCCAGCAGTGAACGCGGGACAGGATGGAGTGAAAAACTGTTTTTT | TRBV6-1 | TRBD1 | . | 16 | TRBJ1-4
CASSDRLAGPQETQYF | TGTGCCAGCAGCGACCGATTAGCGGGGCCCCAAGAGACCCAGTACTTC | TRBV9 | TRBD2 | . | 16 | TRBJ2-5
CASSEATSGSNEQFF | TGTGCCAGCAGTGAGGCGACTAGCGGGAGCAATGAGCAGTTCTTC | TRBV2 | TRBD2 | . | 15 | TRBJ2-1
CASSFLSGTAAGGGYEQYF | TGTGCCAGCAGCTTCCTTTCCGGGACAGCGGCCGGGGGGGGATACGAGCAGTACTTC | TRBV11-2 | . | . | 19 | TRBJ2-7
CASSPGQGRTGNTIYF | TGCGCCAGCAGCCCGGGACAGGGGAGAACTGGAAACACCATATATTTT | TRBV5-1 | TRBD1 | . | 16 | TRBJ1-3
CASSPLETSVYTQYF | TGTGCCAGCTCACCTCTCGAGACTAGCGTATATACGCAGTATTTT | TRBV18 | TRBD2 | . | 15 | TRBJ2-3
CASSPEGRASSGYTF | TGCGCCAGCAGCCCCGAGGGGAGGGCCTCCAGTGGCTACACCTTT | TRBV5-1 | . | . | 15 | TRBJ1-2
CASSLVASEKTGANVLTF | TGTGCCAGCAGTTTAGTGGCTAGCGAGAAGACTGGGGCCAACGTCCTGACTTTC | TRBV27 | . | . | 18 | TRBJ2-6
CASNFRTSGRPDTGELFF | TGTGCCAGCAACTTTAGGACTAGCGGGAGGCCGGACACCGGGGAGCTGTTTTTT | TRBV5-6 | TRBD2 | . | 18 | TRBJ2-2
CASSSTGMYGYTF | TGCGCCAGCAGCTCGACAGGAATGTATGGCTACACCTTC | TRBV5-1 | . | . | 13 | TRBJ1-2
CASSEARRRNSNQPQHF | TGTGCCAGCAGTGAAGCCCGCAGGAGAAATAGCAATCAGCCCCAGCATTTT | TRBV6-1 | . | . | 17 | TRBJ1-5
CASSLGPPGASQYF | TGTGCCAGCAGCTTAGGACCCCCGGGGGCTAGTCAGTACTTC | TRBV11-3 | . | . | 14 | TRBJ2-7
CASSLGGDREAFF | TGTGCCAGCAGCTTAGGGGGGGATCGTGAAGCTTTCTTT | TRBV7-2 | . | once | 13 | TRBJ1-1
CASGTSGGFYEQYF | TGTGCCAGCGGGACTAGCGGGGGGTTCTACGAGCAGTACTTC | TRBV6-1 | TRBD2 | . | 14 | TRBJ2-7
CASSSSGRGVYEQYF | TGCGCCAGCAGCTCGAGCGGGAGAGGAGTCTACGAGCAGTACTTC | TRBV5-1 | TRBD2 | . | 15 | TRBJ2-7
CASSPRGGTGELFF | TGCGCCAGCAGTCCCAGGGGAGGCACCGGGGAGCTGTTTTTT | TRBV10-1 | . | . | 14 | TRBJ2-2
CASSLAGVDEQYF | TGTGCCAGCAGCTTGGCAGGGGTGGACGAGCAGTACTTC | TRBV5-6 | . | . | 13 | TRBJ2-7